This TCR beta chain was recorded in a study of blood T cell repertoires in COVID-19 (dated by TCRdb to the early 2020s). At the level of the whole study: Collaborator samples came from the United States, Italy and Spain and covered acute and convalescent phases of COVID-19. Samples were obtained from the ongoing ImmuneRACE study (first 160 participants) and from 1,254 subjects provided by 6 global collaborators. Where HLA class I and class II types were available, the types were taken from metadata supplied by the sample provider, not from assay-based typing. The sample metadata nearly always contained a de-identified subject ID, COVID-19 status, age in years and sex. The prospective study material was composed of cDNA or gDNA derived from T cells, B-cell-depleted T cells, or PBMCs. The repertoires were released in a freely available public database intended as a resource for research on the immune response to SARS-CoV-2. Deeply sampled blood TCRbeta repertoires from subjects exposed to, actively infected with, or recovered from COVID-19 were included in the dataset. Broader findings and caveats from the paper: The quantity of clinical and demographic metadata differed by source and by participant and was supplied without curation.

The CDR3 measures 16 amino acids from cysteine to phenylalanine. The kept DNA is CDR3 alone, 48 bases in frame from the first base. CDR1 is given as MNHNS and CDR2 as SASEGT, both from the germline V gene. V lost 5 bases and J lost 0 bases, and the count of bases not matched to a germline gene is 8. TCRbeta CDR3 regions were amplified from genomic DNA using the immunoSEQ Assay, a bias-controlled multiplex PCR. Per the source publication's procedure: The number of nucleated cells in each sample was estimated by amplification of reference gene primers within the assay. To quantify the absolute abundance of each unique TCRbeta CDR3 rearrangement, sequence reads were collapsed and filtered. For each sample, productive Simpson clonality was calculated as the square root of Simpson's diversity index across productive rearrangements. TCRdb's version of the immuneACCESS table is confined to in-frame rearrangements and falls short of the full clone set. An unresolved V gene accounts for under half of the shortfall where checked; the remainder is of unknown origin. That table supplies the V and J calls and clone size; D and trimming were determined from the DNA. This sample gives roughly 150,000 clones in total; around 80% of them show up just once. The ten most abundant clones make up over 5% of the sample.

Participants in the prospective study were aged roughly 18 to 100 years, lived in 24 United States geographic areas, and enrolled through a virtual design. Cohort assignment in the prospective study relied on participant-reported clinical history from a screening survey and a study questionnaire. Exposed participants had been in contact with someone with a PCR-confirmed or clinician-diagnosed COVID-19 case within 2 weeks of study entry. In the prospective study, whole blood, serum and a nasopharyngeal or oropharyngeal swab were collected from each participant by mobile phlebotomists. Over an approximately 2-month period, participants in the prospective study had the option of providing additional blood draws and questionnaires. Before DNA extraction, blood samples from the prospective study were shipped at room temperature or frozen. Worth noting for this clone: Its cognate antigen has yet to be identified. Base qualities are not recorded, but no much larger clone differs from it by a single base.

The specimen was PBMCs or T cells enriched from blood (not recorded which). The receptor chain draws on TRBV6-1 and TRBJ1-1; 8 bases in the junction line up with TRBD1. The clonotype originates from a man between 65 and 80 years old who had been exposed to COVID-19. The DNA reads TGTGCCAGCAGTCAAGGGACAGGATACCTGAACACTGAAGCTTTCTTT. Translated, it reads CASSQGTGYLNTEAFF.